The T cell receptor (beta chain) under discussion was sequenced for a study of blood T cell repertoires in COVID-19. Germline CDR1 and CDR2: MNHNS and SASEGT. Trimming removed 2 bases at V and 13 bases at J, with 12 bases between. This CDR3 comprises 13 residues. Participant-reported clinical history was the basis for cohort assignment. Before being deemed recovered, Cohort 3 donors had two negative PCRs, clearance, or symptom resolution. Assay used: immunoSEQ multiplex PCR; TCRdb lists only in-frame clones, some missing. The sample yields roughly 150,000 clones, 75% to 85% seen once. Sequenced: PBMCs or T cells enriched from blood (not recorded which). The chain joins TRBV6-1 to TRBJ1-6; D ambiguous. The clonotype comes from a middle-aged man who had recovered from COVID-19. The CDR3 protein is CASSESRRVPLHF. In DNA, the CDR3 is TGTGCCAGCAGTGAAAGCAGGCGCGTTCCCCTCCACTTT.